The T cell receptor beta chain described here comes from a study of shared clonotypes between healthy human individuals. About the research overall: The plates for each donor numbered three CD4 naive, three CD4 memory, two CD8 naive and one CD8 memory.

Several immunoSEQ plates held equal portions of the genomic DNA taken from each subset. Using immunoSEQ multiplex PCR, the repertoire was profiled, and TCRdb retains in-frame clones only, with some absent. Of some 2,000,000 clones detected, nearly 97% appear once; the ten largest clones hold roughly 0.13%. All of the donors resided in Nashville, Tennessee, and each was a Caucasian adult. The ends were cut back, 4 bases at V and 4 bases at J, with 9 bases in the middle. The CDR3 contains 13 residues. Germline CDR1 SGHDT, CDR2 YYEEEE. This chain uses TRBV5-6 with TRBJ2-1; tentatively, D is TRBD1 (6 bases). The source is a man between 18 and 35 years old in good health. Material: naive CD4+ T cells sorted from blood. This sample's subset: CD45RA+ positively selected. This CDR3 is CASSRDNYNEQFF. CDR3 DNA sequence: TGTGCCAGCAGCAGGGACAATTACAATGAGCAGTTCTTC.